These T cell receptor beta chains were read from a single sample in a study of cytomegalovirus exposure and HLA in healthy donors. This table comes from immunoSEQ multiplex PCR, and its TCRdb copy is limited to in-frame clones, with some not included. This sample has approximately 150,000 clones, with approximately 72% found just once. The source material was PBMCs. These receptors all come from a man aged 45 to 65 in good health and CMV-seronegative. Each CDR3 is given with its conserved first and last residue. A D gene is named only where the DNA matches it firmly. The listing skips clone size in some rows; elsewhere it reads once, few, many or a size class.

d_call j_call clone_size v_call cdr3_aa cdr3_nt
NA TRBJ2-7 NA TRBV5-6 CASSLSRGRYEQYF TGTGCCAGCAGCTTGTCCAGGGGCCGCTACGAGCAGTACTTC
TRBD1 TRBJ1-2 once TRBV10-1 CASSESQGEKYGYTF TGCGCCAGCAGTGAGTCCCAGGGGGAAAAGTATGGCTACACCTTC
NA TRBJ1-5 few TRBV5-1 CASSLVGGSNQPQHF TGCGCCAGCAGCTTGGTCGGGGGTAGCAATCAGCCCCAGCATTTT
TRBD1 TRBJ2-7 NA TRBV5-1 CASSVGQGFYEQYF TGCGCCAGCAGCGTAGGACAGGGTTTCTACGAGCAGTACTTC
NA TRBJ1-1 NA TRBV7-6 CASSPIPTGFTEAFF TGTGCCAGCAGCCCAATTCCCACAGGGTTCACTGAAGCTTTCTTT
TRBD1 TRBJ1-1 NA TRBV10-1 CASSGTASPNTEAFF TGCGCCAGCAGCGGGACAGCATCTCCCAACACTGAAGCTTTCTTT
TRBD2 TRBJ2-7 NA TRBV5-1 CASSLLAGGPSSYEQYF TGCGCCAGCAGCTTACTAGCGGGGGGCCCAAGCTCCTACGAGCAGTACTTC
TRBD2 TRBJ2-3 NA TRBV5-4 CASSLRTSGSTDTQYF TGTGCCAGCAGCTTACGGACTAGCGGAAGCACAGATACGCAGTATTTT
NA TRBJ2-3 once TRBV2 CASNRAGRTDTQYF TGTGCCAGCAACCGGGCAGGGAGGACAGATACGCAGTATTTT
TRBD1 TRBJ1-3 NA TRBV18 CASSPGTGGGNTIYF TGTGCCAGCTCACCCGGGACAGGGGGAGGAAACACCATATATTTT
TRBD1 TRBJ1-2 NA TRBV19 CASSRWDREDYGYTF TGTGCCAGTAGTCGGTGGGACAGGGAAGACTATGGCTACACCTTC
NA TRBJ1-2 few TRBV5-1 CASSLGGGKAANYGYTF TGCGCCAGCAGCTTGGGTGGAGGAAAGGCAGCTAACTATGGCTACACCTTC
TRBD1 TRBJ1-1 NA TRBV5-4 CASSLGPMGQGTGEAFF TGTGCCAGCAGCTTGGGGCCGATGGGACAGGGAACGGGTGAAGCTTTCTTT
NA TRBJ2-7 few TRBV5-1 CASSHSGGAAYEQYF TGCGCCAGCAGCCACTCCGGAGGGGCCGCCTACGAGCAGTACTTC
NA TRBJ2-5 few TRBV7-7 CASSSGTLLETQYF TGTGCCAGCAGCTCCGGGACACTACTTGAGACCCAGTACTTC
NA TRBJ1-6 NA TRBV18 CASSSSSYNSPLHF TGTGCCAGCTCATCGAGCTCCTATAATTCACCCCTCCACTTT
NA TRBJ1-2 NA TRBV29-1 CSVEEDPQTVYYGYTF TGCAGCGTTGAAGAAGACCCACAGACAGTTTACTATGGCTACACCTTC
TRBD1 TRBJ1-2 NA TRBV27 CASSLRTGGYGYTF TGTGCCAGCAGTCTACGGACAGGGGGCTATGGCTACACCTTC
TRBD1 TRBJ2-1 few TRBV5-4 CASRRQGDRSSYNEQFF TGTGCCAGCAGACGACAGGGTGACCGAAGCTCCTACAATGAGCAGTTCTTC
NA TRBJ1-4 few TRBV6-1 CASSPGPATNEKLFF TGTGCCAGCAGTCCTGGCCCTGCAACTAATGAAAAACTGTTTTTT
TRBD1 TRBJ2-7 NA TRBV7-3 CASSLGQGAVYEQYF TGTGCCAGCAGCCTCGGACAGGGGGCCGTCTACGAGCAGTACTTC
NA TRBJ2-7 NA TRBV2 CASSAAGSVSYEQYF TGTGCCAGCAGTGCGGCAGGCTCCGTCTCCTACGAGCAGTACTTC
TRBD1 TRBJ2-2 NA TRBV4-1 CASSQEGTGPGELFF TGCGCCAGCAGCCAAGAAGGGACAGGCCCCGGGGAGCTGTTTTTT
TRBD1 TRBJ1-2 NA TRBV4-1 CASSQAGTVGGYTF TGCGCCAGCAGCCAAGCCGGGACAGTGGGTGGCTACACCTTC
NA TRBJ2-5 few TRBV2 CASSTTEETQYF TGTGCCAGCAGTACGACAGAAGAGACCCAGTACTTC
TRBD1 TRBJ1-3 NA TRBV27 CASSPGGWRNTIYF TGTGCCAGCAGTCCAGGGGGCTGGCGAAACACCATATATTTT
NA TRBJ2-1 NA TRBV14 CASSQEGAGVLFYNEQFF TGTGCCAGCAGCCAAGAGGGGGCAGGGGTACTGTTCTACAATGAGCAGTTCTTC
TRBD1 TRBJ1-1 NA TRBV6-5 CASRQRGGKAFF TGTGCCAGCAGGCAGAGAGGGGGCAAAGCTTTCTTT
TRBD1 TRBJ2-3 NA TRBV5-1 CASSWAPRDRGSTDTQYF TGCGCCAGCAGCTGGGCCCCGAGGGACAGGGGTTCCACAGATACGCAGTATTTT
TRBD1 TRBJ2-3 NA TRBV16 CASSPSGQGADMQYF TGTGCCAGCAGCCCATCGGGACAGGGGGCGGATATGCAGTATTTT
NA TRBJ2-1 NA TRBV19 CASSIWKGAYNEQFF TGTGCCAGTAGTATCTGGAAGGGGGCCTACAATGAGCAGTTCTTC
TRBD1 TRBJ2-2 once TRBV19 CASAQGGNTGELFF TGTGCCAGCGCACAGGGGGGGAACACCGGGGAGCTGTTTTTT
TRBD2 TRBJ2-7 NA TRBV10-3 CAISARTGGGEQYF TGTGCCATCAGTGCCCGAACTGGGGGGGGCGAGCAGTACTTC
NA TRBJ2-3 NA TRBV11-2 CASSSYKVGTDTQYF TGTGCCAGCAGCTCCTATAAAGTTGGCACAGATACGCAGTATTTT
NA TRBJ1-2 NA TRBV7-2 CASSSSGYGYTF TGTGCCAGCAGCTCGTCAGGGTATGGCTACACCTTC
NA TRBJ1-2 few TRBV6-5 CASSWGRGTNYGYTF TGTGCCAGCAGTTGGGGACGCGGGACTAACTATGGCTACACCTTC
NA TRBJ2-2 NA TRBV28 CASSLAGKIGELFF TGTGCCAGCAGTTTAGCGGGGAAAATCGGGGAGCTGTTTTTT
NA TRBJ2-5 NA TRBV10-1 CASSEPLKGGEGQETQYF TGCGCCAGCAGTGAGCCCCTCAAAGGGGGAGAGGGCCAAGAGACCCAGTACTTC
NA TRBJ2-1 NA TRBV7-2 CASSSSNEQFF TGTGCCTCGAGTTCGAGCAATGAGCAGTTCTTC
NA TRBJ1-6 NA TRBV7-9 CASSLSTGGREPLHF TGTGCCAGCAGCTTATCAACGGGGGGCCGAGAACCCCTCCACTTT
NA TRBJ2-2 NA TRBV5-4 CASSLVGRGNTGELFF TGTGCCAGCAGCTTGGTGGGGCGGGGGAACACCGGGGAGCTGTTTTTT
TRBD2 TRBJ2-1 NA TRBV9 CASSVGPTSEHEQFF TGTGCCAGCAGCGTGGGCCCTACTAGCGAGCATGAGCAGTTCTTC
TRBD1 TRBJ1-1 once TRBV5-1 CASSLGGTGNTEAFF TGCGCCAGCAGCTTGGGCGGGACAGGGAACACTGAAGCTTTCTTT
NA TRBJ1-1 NA TRBV18 CASSPGHDMNTEAFF TGTGCCAGCTCACCGGGACACGATATGAACACTGAAGCTTTCTTT
NA TRBJ2-2 NA TRBV4-2 CASSQEYGAPGELFF TGTGCCAGCAGCCAAGAGTACGGAGCCCCCGGGGAGCTGTTTTTT
TRBD1 TRBJ2-1 NA TRBV9 CASSAGTGRRGNEQFF TGTGCCAGCAGCGCCGGGACAGGCCGAAGGGGGAATGAGCAGTTCTTC
NA TRBJ2-3 NA TRBV28 CASSSLTASTDTQYF TGTGCCAGCAGTTCCCTGACAGCTAGCACAGATACGCAGTATTTT
TRBD1 TRBJ2-7 NA TRBV18 CASSPGQSYEQYF TGTGCCAGCTCACCGGGACAGTCCTACGAGCAGTACTTC
NA TRBJ2-4 NA TRBV7-9 CASRRSGTHASDIQYF TGTGCCAGCAGGCGGTCCGGGACACATGCATCTGACATTCAGTACTTC
NA TRBJ2-7 few TRBV12-2 CASHFEGAQGYEQYF TGTGCAAGTCACTTTGAAGGGGCGCAGGGCTACGAGCAGTACTTC
NA TRBJ2-7 NA TRBV5-1 CASSFSGQQYEQYF TGCGCCAGCAGCTTTTCCGGACAGCAATACGAGCAGTACTTC
NA TRBJ1-1 NA TRBV2 CASSDPGYTTEDFF TGTGCCAGCAGTGACCCGGGGTACACGACTGAAGATTTCTTT
NA TRBJ1-2 few TRBV5-5 CASSGVGTTNYGYTF TGTGCCAGCAGCGGAGTCGGGACAACTAACTATGGCTACACCTTC
TRBD1 TRBJ2-7 once TRBV5-1 CASSSGGQGLYEQYF TGCGCCAGCAGCTCCGGGGGACAGGGGCTCTACGAGCAGTACTTC
NA TRBJ1-6 NA TRBV5-6 CASSLGGVYNSPLHF TGTGCCAGCAGCTTGGGGGGGGTCTATAATTCACCCCTCCACTTT
NA TRBJ2-1 NA TRBV14 CASSQVLSYNEQFF TGTGCCAGCAGCCAAGTACTGAGTTACAATGAGCAGTTCTTC
NA TRBJ2-1 NA TRBV7-9 CASSLALPGGEGEQFF TGTGCCAGCAGCTTAGCGCTTCCCGGGGGAGAAGGTGAGCAGTTCTTC
NA TRBJ1-1 once TRBV5-1 CASSLGGHDLNTEAFF TGCGCCAGCAGCTTGGGGGGACACGACCTGAACACTGAAGCTTTCTTT
TRBD1 TRBJ2-7 NA TRBV28 CASRTGVPLEQYF TGTGCCAGCAGGACAGGGGTGCCTTTGGAGCAGTACTTC
TRBD1 TRBJ1-2 few TRBV29-1 CSVEGQGHGYTF TGCAGCGTTGAAGGACAGGGACATGGCTACACCTTC